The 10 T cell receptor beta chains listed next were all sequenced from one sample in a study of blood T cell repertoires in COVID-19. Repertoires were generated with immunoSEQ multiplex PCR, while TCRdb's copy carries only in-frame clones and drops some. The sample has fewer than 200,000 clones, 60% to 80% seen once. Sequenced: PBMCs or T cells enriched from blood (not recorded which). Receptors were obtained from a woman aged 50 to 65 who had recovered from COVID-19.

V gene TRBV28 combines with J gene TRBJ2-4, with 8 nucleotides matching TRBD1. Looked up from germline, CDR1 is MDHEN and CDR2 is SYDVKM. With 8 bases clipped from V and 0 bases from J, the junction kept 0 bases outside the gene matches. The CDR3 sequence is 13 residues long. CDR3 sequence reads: CASGQGAKNIQYF. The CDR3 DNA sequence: TGTGCCAGCGGACAGGGAGCCAAAAACATTCAGTACTTC. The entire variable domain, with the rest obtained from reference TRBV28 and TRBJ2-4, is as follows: DVKVTQSSRYLVKRTGEKVFLECVQDMDHENMFWYRQDPGLGLRLIYFSYDVKMKEKGDIPEGYSVSREKKERFSLILESASTNQTSMYLCASGQGAKNIQYFGAGTRLSVL.

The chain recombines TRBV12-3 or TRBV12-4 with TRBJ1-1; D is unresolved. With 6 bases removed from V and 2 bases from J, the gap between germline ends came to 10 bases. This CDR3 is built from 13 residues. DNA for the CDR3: TGTGCCAGCAGGTGGGAGAGAAACACTGAAGCTTTCTTT. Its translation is CASRWERNTEAFF.

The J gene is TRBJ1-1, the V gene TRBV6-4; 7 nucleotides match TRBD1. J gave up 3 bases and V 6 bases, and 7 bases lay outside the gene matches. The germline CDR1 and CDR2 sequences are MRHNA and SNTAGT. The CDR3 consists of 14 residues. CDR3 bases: TGTGCCAGCAGATTTACAGGGGAACACACTGAAGCTTTCTTT. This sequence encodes CASRFTGEHTEAFF.

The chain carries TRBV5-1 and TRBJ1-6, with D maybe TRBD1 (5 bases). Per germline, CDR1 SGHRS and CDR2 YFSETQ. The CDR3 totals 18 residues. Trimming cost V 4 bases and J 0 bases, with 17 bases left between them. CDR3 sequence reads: CASSPGLNPSSYNSPLHF. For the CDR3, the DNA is TGCGCCAGCAGCCCGGGACTCAATCCCAGCTCCTATAATTCACCCCTCCACTTT.

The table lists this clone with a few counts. CDR3 DNA sequence: TGTGCCAGCAGTCCAGGGACAGGGTCCTTTCTCTACGAGCAGTACTTC. It translates to CASSPGTGSFLYEQYF. The chain combines TRBV27 with TRBJ2-7; 9 nucleotides match TRBD1. This CDR3 has 16 amino acids. The trim removed 5 bases at V and 3 bases at J, leaving 11 bases unmatched. Looked up from germline, CDR1 is MNHEY and CDR2 is SMNVEV (reference sequence).

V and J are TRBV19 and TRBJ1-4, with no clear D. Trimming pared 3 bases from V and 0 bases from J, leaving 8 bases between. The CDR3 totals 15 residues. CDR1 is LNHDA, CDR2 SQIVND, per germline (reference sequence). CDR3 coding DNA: TGTGCCAGTAGTATTATGAGGGCAACTAATGAAAAACTGTTTTTT. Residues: CASSIMRATNEKLFF.

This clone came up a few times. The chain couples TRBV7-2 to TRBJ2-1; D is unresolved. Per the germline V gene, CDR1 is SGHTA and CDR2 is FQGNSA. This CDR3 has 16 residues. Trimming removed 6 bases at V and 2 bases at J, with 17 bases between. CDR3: CASRDPKATTYNEQFF. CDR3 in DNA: TGTGCCAGCAGAGACCCTAAAGCGACCACCTACAATGAGCAGTTCTTC.

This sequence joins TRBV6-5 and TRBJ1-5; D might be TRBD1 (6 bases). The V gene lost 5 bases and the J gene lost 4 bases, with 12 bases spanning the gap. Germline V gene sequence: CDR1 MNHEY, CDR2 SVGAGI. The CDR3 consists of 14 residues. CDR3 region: CASSQRGGNQPQHF. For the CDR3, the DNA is TGTGCCAGCAGTCAAAGGGGGGGGAATCAGCCCCAGCATTTT.

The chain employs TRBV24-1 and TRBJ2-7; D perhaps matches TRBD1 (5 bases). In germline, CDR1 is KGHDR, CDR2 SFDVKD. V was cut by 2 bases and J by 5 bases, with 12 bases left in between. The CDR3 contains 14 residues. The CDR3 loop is CATSDSGREDEQYF. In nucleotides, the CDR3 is TGTGCCACCAGTGATTCTGGCAGGGAAGACGAGCAGTACTTC.

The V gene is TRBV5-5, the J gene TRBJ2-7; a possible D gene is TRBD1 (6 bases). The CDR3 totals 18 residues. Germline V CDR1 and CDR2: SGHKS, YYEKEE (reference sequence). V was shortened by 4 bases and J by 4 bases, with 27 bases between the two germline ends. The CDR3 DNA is TGTGCCAGCAGCCCACACCCCGACGGACAGAGCCGAGTTTACGAGCAGTACTTC. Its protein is CASSPHPDGQSRVYEQYF.